These T cell receptor beta chains were read from a single sample in a study of blood T cells in healthy people across ages. TCRdb processed the 5' RACE reads anew with MiXCR; each CDR3 protein has one entry. The data show 650,000 to 800,000 distinct CDR3 sequences, with roughly half seen just once and about 13% held by the top ten. The sample consisted of blood. These receptors came from an elderly woman in good health. The CDR3 runs from the conserved cysteine through the conserved F or W. Each record gives: J gene, V gene, D gene, clone size, CDR3 DNA, CDR3 protein. D genes are given only for firm matches. Clone sizes are given selectively: once, few, many, or a class where the clone is expanded.

TRBJ1-4 | TRBV20-1 | NA | NA | TGCGGTGCCCCAGGGGAAACTAATGAAAAACTGTTTTTT | CGAPGETNEKLFF
TRBJ2-3 | TRBV4-3 | NA | once | TGCGCCAGCAACCAAGAACGGGACGACACAAGGGGCGATACGCAGTATTTT | CASNQERDDTRGDTQYF
TRBJ1-2 | TRBV27 | NA | few | TGTGCCAGCAGTTTCCGAGGACTGGAGAACTATGGCTACACCTTC | CASSFRGLENYGYTF
TRBJ2-1 | TRBV29-1 | NA | many | TGCAGCGTCGGCCAGCTCTGGAACAATGAGCAGTTCTTC | CSVGQLWNNEQFF
TRBJ1-4 | TRBV2 | NA | few | TGTGCCAGCAGCCATGGGGGGCCTCGGGACACTAATGAAAAACTGTTTTTT | CASSHGGPRDTNEKLFF
TRBJ2-4 | TRBV12-3/TRBV12-4 | NA | many | TGTGCCAGCAGTTTTCCGCGTAGGGAGCAGTACTTC | CASSFPRREQYF
TRBJ1-1 | TRBV29-1 | TRBD1 | NA | TGCAGCGTAGGACAGGGAGGGAACACTGAAGCTTTCTTT | CSVGQGGNTEAFF
TRBJ2-7 | TRBV10-3 | NA | NA | TGTGCCATCAGCGATCACCTGGCAGGGGACGAGCAGTACTTC | CAISDHLAGDEQYF
TRBJ2-1 | TRBV12-3/TRBV12-4 | TRBD1 | many | TGTGCCAGCAGTTCCCGACAGGGGGCAATGAGGTCCGATGAGCAGTTCTTC | CASSSRQGAMRSDEQFF
TRBJ2-7 | TRBV20-1 | NA | many | TGCAGTGCTAGAGATCCGCTAGTCGGTGGCTACGAGCAGTACTTC | CSARDPLVGGYEQYF
TRBJ1-2 | TRBV29-1 | TRBD1 | few | TGCAGCGCACTGACCCACGGACAGGGGGATTATGGCTACACCTTC | CSALTHGQGDYGYTF
TRBJ1-1 | TRBV6-6 | TRBD1 | many | TGTGCCAGCAGAGCTGGGACAGACTATAACACTGAAGCTTTCTTT | CASRAGTDYNTEAFF
TRBJ2-1 | TRBV7-9 | NA | NA | TGTGCCAGCAGCCCCCCCCGACTTTCCAACAATGAGCAGTTCTTC | CASSPPRLSNNEQFF
TRBJ2-5 | TRBV14 | NA | NA | TGTGCCAACAGCCAGAACAGGGCTCAGGAGACCCAGTACTTC | CANSQNRAQETQYF
TRBJ2-3 | TRBV13 | NA | NA | TGTGCCAGCCGCCGGGACGGAATAAGCACAGATACGCAGTATTTT | CASRRDGISTDTQYF
TRBJ2-3 | TRBV2 | TRBD2 | NA | TGTGCCAGCAGCTTAAGCGCGGGAGCTACGCAGTATTTT | CASSLSAGATQYF
TRBJ2-1 | TRBV14 | NA | once | TGTGCCAGCAACCAAGCCGCCCGCAATGAGCAGTTCTTC | CASNQAARNEQFF
TRBJ2-4 | TRBV6-5 | TRBD1 | once | TGTGCCAGCAGTTACGACAGGGCGTCCAGAAACATTCAGTACTTC | CASSYDRASRNIQYF
TRBJ2-7 | TRBV11-2 | NA | few | TGTGCCAGCAGCTTAGGGGTGGTGGAGCAGTACTTC | CASSLGVVEQYF
TRBJ2-3 | TRBV18 | TRBD2 | NA | TGTGCCAGCTCACCCCGGACTAGCGGGATACCTAGCACAGATACGCAGTATTTT | CASSPRTSGIPSTDTQYF
TRBJ2-5 | TRBV30 | TRBD1 | NA | TGTGCCTGGAGGACCACAGGGGCCCAAGAGACCCAGTACTTC | CAWRTTGAQETQYF
TRBJ2-3 | TRBV5-1 | NA | NA | TGCGCCAGCAGCTTGGACGTAGGTAATATACGGCAGTATTTT | CASSLDVGNIRQYF
TRBJ1-2 | TRBV19 | NA | NA | TGTGCCAGTGAAGGGGGAACAGTCTATGGCTACACCTTC | CASEGGTVYGYTF
TRBJ2-5 | TRBV6-6 | TRBD1 | many | TGTGCCAGCAGATGGGGGACAGAGGGGACCCAGTACTTC | CASRWGTEGTQYF
TRBJ2-2 | TRBV30 | NA | NA | TGTGCCTGGGAGGCGGGGACGGCGATCACCGGGGAGCTGTTTTTT | CAWEAGTAITGELFF
TRBJ2-7 | TRBV29-1 | TRBD1 | NA | TGCAGCGTTGAGAAGGGACAGGGTAACGAGCAGTACTTC | CSVEKGQGNEQYF
TRBJ2-3 | TRBV4-3 | NA | NA | TGCGCCAGCAGCCAATTAAAGGGGGATACGCAGTATTTT | CASSQLKGDTQYF
TRBJ2-7 | TRBV20-1 | TRBD1 | NA | TGCAGTGCTAGTAGGGACAGGGGGCCGGATGAGCAGTACTTC | CSASRDRGPDEQYF
TRBJ2-1 | TRBV20-1 | NA | NA | TGCAGTGTGGCGGGCAGGGTAGAGACCCAGTTCTTC | CSVAGRVETQFF
TRBJ2-1 | TRBV9 | TRBD2 | NA | TGTGCCAGCAGCGCTGTAGCGGGGGGGTACAATGGGCAGTTCTTC | CASSAVAGGYNGQFF
TRBJ2-3 | TRBV12-3/TRBV12-4 | NA | many | TGTGCCAGCAGTCCTATAATTAAGTCGCAGTATTTT | CASSPIIKSQYF
TRBJ2-1 | TRBV28 | NA | few | TGTGCCGGCAGTTTCGGCGACGGGACCCACCAGCAGTTCTTC | CAGSFGDGTHQQFF
TRBJ1-1 | TRBV24-1 | NA | NA | TGTGCCACCGCAGGAGGTTGGAGCACTGAAGCTTTCTTT | CATAGGWSTEAFF
TRBJ2-1 | TRBV11-2 | TRBD2 | NA | TGCGCCAGCAGCGGAACACTAGCGGGAGGGCTTGGTGAGCAGTTCTTC | CASSGTLAGGLGEQFF
TRBJ1-4 | TRBV20-1 | NA | NA | TGCAGTGCTAGACCCGGGGCGAATACTAATGAAAAACTGTTTTTT | CSARPGANTNEKLFF
TRBJ2-2 | TRBV10-3 | TRBD1 | NA | TGTGCCATCAGCCCGGGACAGGGGGCGGTCACCGGGGAGCTGTTTTTT | CAISPGQGAVTGELFF
TRBJ1-1 | TRBV7-3 | NA | NA | TGTGCCAGCAGCCTTACCGGCCCGGACACTGAAGCTTTCTTT | CASSLTGPDTEAFF
TRBJ2-4 | TRBV2 | NA | NA | TGTGCCAGCAGTGCTGACCGGAACATTCAGTACTTC | CASSADRNIQYF
TRBJ2-4 | TRBV28 | TRBD1 | once | TGTGCCAGCAGTTACGGGACAGGCGGCCTCCGGGAGCAGTACTTC | CASSYGTGGLREQYF
TRBJ2-5 | TRBV15 | NA | NA | TGTGCCACCAGCAGAGAAGGGATCCAAGAGACCCAGTACTTC | CATSREGIQETQYF